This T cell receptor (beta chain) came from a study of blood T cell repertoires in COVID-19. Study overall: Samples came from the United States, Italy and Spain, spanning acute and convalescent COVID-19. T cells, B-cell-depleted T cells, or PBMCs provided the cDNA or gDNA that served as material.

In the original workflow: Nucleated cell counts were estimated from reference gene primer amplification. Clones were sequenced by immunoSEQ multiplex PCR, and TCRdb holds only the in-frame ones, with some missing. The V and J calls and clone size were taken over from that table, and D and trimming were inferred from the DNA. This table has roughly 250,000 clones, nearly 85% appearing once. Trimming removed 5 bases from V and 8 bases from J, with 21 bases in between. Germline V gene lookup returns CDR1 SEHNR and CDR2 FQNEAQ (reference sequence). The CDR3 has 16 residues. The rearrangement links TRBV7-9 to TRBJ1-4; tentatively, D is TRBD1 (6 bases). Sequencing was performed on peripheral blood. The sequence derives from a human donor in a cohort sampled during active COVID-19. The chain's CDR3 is CASSPPPGHRGEKLFF. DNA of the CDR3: TGTGCCAGCAGCCCACCGCCGGGACATCGCGGGGAAAAACTGTTTTTT.